The clone carrying this TCR beta chain was detected a few times. From germline, CDR1 is MNHEY and CDR2 SVGAGI. This CDR3 is 14 amino acids long. Deletions cut 4 bases from V and 1 base from J, with 10 bases between. The source of the sample is a study of blood T cell repertoires in COVID-19. Study context: Material from acute and convalescent COVID-19 was sourced from the United States, Italy and Spain. The cDNA or gDNA used as material had been derived from T cells, B-cell-depleted T cells, or PBMCs.

Data came from immunoSEQ multiplex PCR; TCRdb stores just in-frame clones and leaves some out. The repertoire holds about 130,000 clones, with around 76% as singletons. The chain has TRBV6-5 and TRBJ1-1; D is possibly TRBD1 (6 bases). Sequencing was done on a sample of peripheral blood. The clonotype comes from a human donor in a cohort sampled during active COVID-19. CDR3 nucleotide sequence: TGTGCCAGCAGTTCATCGACAGGGAACACTGAAGCTTTCTTT. This translates into CASSSSTGNTEAFF.